This T cell receptor beta chain was sequenced in a study of T cells in Graves' hyperthyroidism and ophthalmopathy. The CDR3 runs 15 residues. The ends lost 6 bases at V and 3 bases at J; junction bases unmatched: 9. RNA transcripts gave rise to amplified TCR beta CDR3 regions. HTBI primers were the set used in a first-round RT-PCR of the TCR CDR3. TCRdb re-analysed the multiplex PCR reads in MiXCR, keeping a single row per CDR3 protein. The sample carries some 600,000 distinct CDR3 sequences, around 13% recorded once. This clonotype appeared many times. The chain recombines TRBV12-3 or TRBV12-4 with TRBJ2-3; 7 bases are a match to TRBD1. Sequencing was done on a sample of blood. This TCR derives from a woman younger than 45 with Graves' hyperthyroidism that later progressed to Graves' ophthalmopathy. The CDR3 protein is CASRRTGGGTDTQYF. As DNA, the CDR3 is TGTGCCAGCAGGAGGACAGGTGGTGGGACAGATACGCAGTATTTT.